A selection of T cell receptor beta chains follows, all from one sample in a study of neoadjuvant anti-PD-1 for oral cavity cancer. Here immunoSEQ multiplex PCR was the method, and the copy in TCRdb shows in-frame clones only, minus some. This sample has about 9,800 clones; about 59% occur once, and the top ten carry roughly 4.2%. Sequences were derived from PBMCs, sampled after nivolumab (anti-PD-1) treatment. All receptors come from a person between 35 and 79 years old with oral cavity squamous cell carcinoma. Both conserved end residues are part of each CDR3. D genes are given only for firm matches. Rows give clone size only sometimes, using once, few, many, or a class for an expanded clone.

CDR3aa: CASSLVSSTLSGANVLTF
CDR3nt: TGCGCCAGCAGCTTAGTATCCTCCACACTCTCTGGGGCCAACGTCCTGACTTTC
v_gene: TRBV5-1
j_gene: TRBJ2-6
abundance: -
d_gene: -

CDR3aa: CSVEAQARGYGNTIYF
CDR3nt: TGCAGCGTTGAAGCCCAAGCCCGGGGATATGGAAACACCATATATTTT
v_gene: TRBV29-1
j_gene: TRBJ1-3
abundance: -
d_gene: -

CDR3aa: CASRASGGTGAYNEQFF
CDR3nt: TGTGCCAGCAGAGCGAGTGGGGGGACGGGAGCCTACAATGAGCAGTTCTTC
v_gene: TRBV2
j_gene: TRBJ2-1
abundance: few
d_gene: -

CDR3aa: CASSEGLSGSPLHF
CDR3nt: TGTGCCAGCAGTGAAGGTCTTTCGGGTTCACCCCTCCACTTT
v_gene: TRBV25-1
j_gene: TRBJ1-6
abundance: -
d_gene: -

CDR3aa: CAWIHRDRGFSPLHF
CDR3nt: TGTGCCTGGATTCACCGGGACAGGGGGTTTTCACCCCTCCACTTT
v_gene: TRBV30
j_gene: TRBJ1-6
abundance: few
d_gene: TRBD1

CDR3aa: CASSFLLGSGANVLTF
CDR3nt: TGTGCCAGCAGTTTCTTACTAGGGTCTGGGGCCAACGTCCTGACTTTC
v_gene: TRBV27
j_gene: TRBJ2-6
abundance: -
d_gene: -

CDR3aa: CASSARRGGNEQFF
CDR3nt: TGTGCCAGCAGTGCGAGGCGGGGGGGCAATGAGCAGTTCTTC
v_gene: TRBV25-1
j_gene: TRBJ2-1
abundance: few
d_gene: TRBD2

CDR3aa: CASSLPRQGGNQPQHF
CDR3nt: TGTGCCAGCAGCTTACCCCGACAGGGCGGAAATCAGCCCCAGCATTTT
v_gene: TRBV7-6
j_gene: TRBJ1-5
abundance: -
d_gene: TRBD1

CDR3aa: CASSLISGTEAFF
CDR3nt: TGTGCCAGCAGCTTGATTTCAGGCACTGAAGCTTTCTTT
v_gene: TRBV11-3
j_gene: TRBJ1-1
abundance: few
d_gene: -

CDR3aa: CASSSHRTGGAQGHEQYF
CDR3nt: TGTGCCAGCAGCTCCCATCGAACAGGGGGCGCTCAGGGCCACGAGCAGTACTTC
v_gene: TRBV7-2
j_gene: TRBJ2-7
abundance: -
d_gene: TRBD1

CDR3aa: CASSWQLNTGELFF
CDR3nt: TGTGCCAGCAGCTGGCAGCTAAACACCGGGGAGCTGTTTTTT
v_gene: TRBV7-7
j_gene: TRBJ2-2
abundance: -
d_gene: -

CDR3aa: CASSEARLAGGPGELFF
CDR3nt: TGTGCCAGCAGTGAAGCCCGACTAGCGGGGGGGCCGGGGGAGCTGTTTTTT
v_gene: TRBV6-1
j_gene: TRBJ2-2
abundance: once
d_gene: TRBD2

CDR3aa: CASSGKGQGHEQYF
CDR3nt: TGTGCCAGCAGCGGAAAAGGACAGGGCCACGAGCAGTACTTC
v_gene: TRBV6-5
j_gene: TRBJ2-7
abundance: once
d_gene: TRBD1

CDR3aa: CASSLFSGDENNSPLHF
CDR3nt: TGCGCCAGCAGCTTGTTTTCTGGGGACGAGAATAATTCACCCCTCCACTTT
v_gene: TRBV5-1
j_gene: TRBJ1-6
abundance: -
d_gene: -

CDR3aa: CASSIRDSGLINEQFF
CDR3nt: TGCGCCAGCAGCATCCGGGACAGCGGTTTGATAAATGAGCAGTTCTTC
v_gene: TRBV5-1
j_gene: TRBJ2-1
abundance: -
d_gene: TRBD1

CDR3aa: CASSLPGMNTEAFF
CDR3nt: TGTGCCAGCAGCTTACCGGGGATGAACACTGAAGCTTTCTTT
v_gene: TRBV7-3
j_gene: TRBJ1-1
abundance: -
d_gene: -

CDR3aa: CASSVGWNQPQHF
CDR3nt: TGTGCCAGCAGCGTAGGTTGGAATCAGCCCCAGCATTTT
v_gene: TRBV9
j_gene: TRBJ1-5
abundance: few
d_gene: -

CDR3aa: CASSPEPGGTDTQYF
CDR3nt: TGCGCCAGCAGCCCCGAACCCGGGGGCACAGATACGCAGTATTTT
v_gene: TRBV5-1
j_gene: TRBJ2-3
abundance: -
d_gene: -

CDR3aa: CASSPQGLAAETQYF
CDR3nt: TGTGCCAGCAGCCCTCAGGGACTAGCTGCGGAGACCCAGTACTTC
v_gene: TRBV5-8
j_gene: TRBJ2-5
abundance: -
d_gene: TRBD2

CDR3aa: CASSARTGGSNQPQHF
CDR3nt: TGTGCCAGCAGTGCGCGGACAGGGGGGAGCAATCAGCCCCAGCATTTT
v_gene: TRBV6-1
j_gene: TRBJ1-5
abundance: -
d_gene: TRBD1

CDR3aa: CASSFGGRSPTDTQYF
CDR3nt: TGCGCCAGCAGCTTTGGCGGGAGATCCCCCACAGATACGCAGTATTTT
v_gene: TRBV5-1
j_gene: TRBJ2-3
abundance: -
d_gene: TRBD2

CDR3aa: CASSEGRGAEAFF
CDR3nt: TGCGCCAGCAGCGAGGGAAGGGGGGCTGAAGCTTTCTTT
v_gene: TRBV5-1
j_gene: TRBJ1-1
abundance: few
d_gene: -

CDR3aa: CASSAYRGRGPYNEQFF
CDR3nt: TGTGCCAGCAGTGCCTACAGGGGCAGGGGGCCCTACAATGAGCAGTTCTTC
v_gene: TRBV27
j_gene: TRBJ2-1
abundance: -
d_gene: TRBD1

CDR3aa: CASSIGDGLSSGNTIYF
CDR3nt: TGTGCCAGTAGTATAGGCGACGGCCTATCCTCTGGAAACACCATATATTTT
v_gene: TRBV19
j_gene: TRBJ1-3
abundance: few
d_gene: -

CDR3aa: CASSQGENTEAFF
CDR3nt: TGTGCCAGCTCACAGGGAGAGAACACTGAAGCTTTCTTT
v_gene: TRBV18
j_gene: TRBJ1-1
abundance: few
d_gene: -

CDR3aa: CASSLQGSIAQPQHF
CDR3nt: TGTGCCAGCAGCTTGCAGGGTTCTATTGCTCAGCCCCAGCATTTT
v_gene: TRBV7-8
j_gene: TRBJ1-5
abundance: -
d_gene: -

CDR3aa: CASSPLSASGANVLTF
CDR3nt: TGTGCCAGCAGCCCCCTAAGCGCCTCTGGGGCCAACGTCCTGACTTTC
v_gene: TRBV7-9
j_gene: TRBJ2-6
abundance: -
d_gene: -

CDR3aa: CASSLDRGVAEAFF
CDR3nt: TGTGCCAGCAGCTTAGACAGGGGGGTAGCTGAAGCTTTCTTT
v_gene: TRBV7-2
j_gene: TRBJ1-1
abundance: few
d_gene: TRBD1

CDR3aa: CASSIEDLSTPYRSSYNEQFF
CDR3nt: TGTGCCAGTAGTATAGAAGACCTCTCTACCCCCTATAGGAGCTCCTACAATGAGCAGTTCTTC
v_gene: TRBV19
j_gene: TRBJ2-1
abundance: -
d_gene: -

CDR3aa: CASSLRRQGDMDTQYF
CDR3nt: TGTGCCAGCAGCTTGCGTCGCCAGGGGGACATGGATACGCAGTATTTT
v_gene: TRBV5-5
j_gene: TRBJ2-3
abundance: -
d_gene: TRBD1

CDR3aa: CASSIEGGAHNEQFF
CDR3nt: TGTGCCAGTAGTATAGAAGGAGGGGCTCACAATGAGCAGTTCTTC
v_gene: TRBV19
j_gene: TRBJ2-1
abundance: -
d_gene: -

CDR3aa: CASRPPKGTNYGYTF
CDR3nt: TGTGCCAGCAGGCCTCCTAAGGGAACCAACTATGGCTACACCTTC
v_gene: TRBV6-5
j_gene: TRBJ1-2
abundance: -
d_gene: -